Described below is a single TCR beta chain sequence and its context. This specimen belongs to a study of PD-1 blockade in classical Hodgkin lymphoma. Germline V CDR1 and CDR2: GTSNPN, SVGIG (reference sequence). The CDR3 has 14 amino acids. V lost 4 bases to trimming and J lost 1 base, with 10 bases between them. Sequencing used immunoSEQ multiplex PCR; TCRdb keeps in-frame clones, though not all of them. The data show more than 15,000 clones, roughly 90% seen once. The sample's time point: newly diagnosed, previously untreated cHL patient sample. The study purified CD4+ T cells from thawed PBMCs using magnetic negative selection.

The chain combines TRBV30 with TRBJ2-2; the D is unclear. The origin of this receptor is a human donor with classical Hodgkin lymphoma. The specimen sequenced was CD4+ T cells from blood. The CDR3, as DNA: TGTGCCTGGAAGGTGATGAGGAACACCGGGGAGCTGTTTTTT. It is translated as CAWKVMRNTGELFF.